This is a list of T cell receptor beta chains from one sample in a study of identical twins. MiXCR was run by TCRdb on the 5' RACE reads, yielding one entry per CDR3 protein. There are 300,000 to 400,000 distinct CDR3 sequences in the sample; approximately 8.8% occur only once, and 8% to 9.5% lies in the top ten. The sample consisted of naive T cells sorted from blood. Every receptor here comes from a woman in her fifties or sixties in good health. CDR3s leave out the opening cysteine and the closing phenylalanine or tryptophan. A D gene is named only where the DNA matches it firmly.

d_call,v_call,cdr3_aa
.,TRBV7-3,ASSLTGPTDTQY
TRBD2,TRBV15,ATAAGAYNEQF
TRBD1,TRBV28,ASSPRDRGFNEQF
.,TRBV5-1,ASSKQVGYTEAF
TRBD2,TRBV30,AWSSPFSGRAEETQY
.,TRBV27,ASMGSLTDTQY
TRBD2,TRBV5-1,ASSFSGGPADTQY
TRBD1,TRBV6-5,ASKGTGRETQY
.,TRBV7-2,ASSLASLANEQF
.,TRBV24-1,ATSDTTQETQY
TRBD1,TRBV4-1,ASSQTGGKDTEAF
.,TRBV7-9,ASSPRNSGTGSYNEQF
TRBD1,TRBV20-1,SANRGTEYYGYT
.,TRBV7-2,ASSPQTGELF
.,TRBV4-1,ASRVPGSNQPQH
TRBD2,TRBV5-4,ASSVEPAGVQY
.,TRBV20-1,SAKQAETQY
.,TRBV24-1,ATSDLSGSVETQY
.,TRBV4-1,ASSRSGEKPQH
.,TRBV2,ASSGRALATDTQY
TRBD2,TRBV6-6,ASSPPGGPTGELF
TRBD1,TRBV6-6,ASSQGANSPLH
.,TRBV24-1,ATSVGATDTQY
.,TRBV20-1,SAQDSGEQF
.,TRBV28,ASSLLHFPYEQY
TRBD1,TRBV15,ATSSSGTGSNEQF
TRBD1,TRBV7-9,ASSLSGTANGYT
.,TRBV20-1,SAIRSLAYDQY
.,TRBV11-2,ASSLMLQSNEQY
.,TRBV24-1,ATSDFRDQPQH
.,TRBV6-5,ASSYSMGAPSTDTQY
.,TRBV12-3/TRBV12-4,ASRGLKYTDTQY
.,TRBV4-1,ASSPGRNEQF
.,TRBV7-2,ASSFLGANTGELF
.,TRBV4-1,ASKKGPRGNRNQPQH
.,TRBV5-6,ASSPLQGNYEQY
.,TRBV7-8,ASSSTKPLTGRTDTQY
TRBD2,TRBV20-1,SALSGSQSDTQY
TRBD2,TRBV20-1,SASSLSGGSYNEQF
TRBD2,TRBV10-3,AISVLAPNTGELF
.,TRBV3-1,ASSQVGLTRRSYNEQF
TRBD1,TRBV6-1,ASGRTGAKRNSEQF
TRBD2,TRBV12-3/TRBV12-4,ASRRGYNEQF
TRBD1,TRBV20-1,SARSAGTVYGYT
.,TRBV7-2,ASTSVGGNTGELF
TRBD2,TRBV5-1,ASSFGLAGVSTDTQY
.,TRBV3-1,ASSQDLLTNAD
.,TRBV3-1,ASSQVPGVGDTQY
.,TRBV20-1,SARKDPQETQY
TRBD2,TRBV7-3,ASSFFLAEYNEQF
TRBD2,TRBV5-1,ASSLVPSGDTQY
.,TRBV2,ASTPGAGNQPQH
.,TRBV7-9,ASSLARWYQETQY
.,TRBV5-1,ASSLAGGAYEQY
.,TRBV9,ASSVGGFDYNEQF
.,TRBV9,ASSVGDRKGSQH
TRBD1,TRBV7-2,ASSSYPGQPNSPLH
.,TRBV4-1,ASSQDWDGSLV
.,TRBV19,ASSTEPGPNQPQH